This T cell receptor beta chain was sequenced during a study of T cells in women clearing cervical HPV infection. Study context: Only a few women had HLA typing results available.

Findings of the study overall: Repertoire richness, not evenness, was significantly elevated in CIN3+ cases versus controls.

Germline CDR1 and CDR2: SGHRS and YFSETQ. Trimming cost V 3 bases and J 2 bases; bases outside gene matches: 3. The CDR3 runs to 16 residues. Average input was approximately 1,200 ng genomic DNA for immunoSEQ TCR beta CDR3 amplification. Measured with immunoSEQ multiplex PCR; TCRdb has only the in-frame clones, and not every one. The sample table sets out tens of thousands of clones. On this clone: As yet, its antigen is unknown. The read halts 3 residues ahead of the CDR3 end, with the missing end drawn from the germline J gene.

All participants had a single incident cervical HPV16 infection, and prevalent HPV16 infections were excluded. V is TRBV5-1 and J is TRBJ2-3; 13 bases agree with TRBD2. Sequencing used blood buffy coat. The origin of this receptor is a woman between 18 and 70 years old with a cervical HPV16 infection that either progressed to CIN3+ or cleared (not recorded which). The chain's CDR3 is CASSWGLAGNTDTQYF. The DNA read from the CDR3 is TGCGCCAGCAGCTGGGGACTAGCGGGGAACACAGATACG.